These 30 T cell receptor beta chains were sequenced from one sample in a study of T-cell memory formation after mild COVID-19. MiXCR was run by TCRdb on the 5' RACE reads, yielding one entry per CDR3 protein. The sample lists around 250,000 distinct CDR3 sequences, roughly 14% seen once, with less than 2.5% in the top ten. Input material: PBMCs or a T cell subset sorted from them (not recorded which). These receptors originate from an adult woman who had mild COVID-19 (a few samples of this study predate the infection). Cell type and time point are not known.

The chain is built from TRBV9 and TRBJ2-7; TRBD2 is a possible D gene (6 bases). The CDR3 sequence is 15 residues long. The ends were cut back, 0 bases at V and 0 bases at J, with 10 bases in the middle. CDR1 is SGDLS and CDR2 is YYNGEE in the germline V gene. This CDR3 is CASSVGEAHSYEQYF. CDR3 nucleotides: TGTGCCAGCAGCGTAGGGGAGGCCCACTCCTACGAGCAGTACTTC.

CDR3 residues: CSARSGDTLGEQFF. The CDR3 DNA reads as TGCAGTGCTAGGTCGGGGGACACCCTGGGGGAGCAGTTCTTC. The gene calls are TRBV20-1 and TRBJ2-1; D tentatively reads TRBD1 or TRBD2 (6 bases each). CDR1 and CDR2 (germline): DFQATT, SNEGSKA (reference sequence). The CDR3 is made up of 14 amino acids. V lost 3 bases and J lost 10, with 19 bases in between.

V usage is TRBV6-5 and J usage is TRBJ2-7; D might be TRBD1 or TRBD2, each matching 5 bases. CDR3 size: 14 residues. Germline loops: CDR1 MNHEY, CDR2 SVGAGI. Trimming cost V 4 bases and J 2 bases, with 12 bases left between them. CDR3 loop: CASSSGRGAYEQYF. CDR3 DNA: TGTGCCAGCAGTTCGGGACGGGGAGCCTACGAGCAGTACTTC.

This chain joins TRBV12-3 or TRBV12-4 and TRBJ2-1, with TRBD2 matching over 8 bases. The CDR3 runs to 14 residues. V dropped 6 bases and J dropped 7; count of bases not matched to a gene: 8. The CDR3 protein is CASRSGGRGNEQFF. The CDR3 nucleotides read TGTGCCAGCAGGAGCGGGGGACGGGGGAATGAGCAGTTCTTC.

V gene TRBV4-2 combines with J gene TRBJ1-5; TRBD1 matches at 7 bases. Germline lookup yields CDR1 LGHNA and CDR2 YNFKEQ. The ends lost 2 bases at V and 2 bases at J; junction bases unmatched: 9. The CDR3 runs to 17 residues. The CDR3 here is CASSQTQGSWGNQPQHF. CDR3 DNA: TGTGCCAGCAGCCAAACACAGGGGAGTTGGGGCAATCAGCCCCAGCATTTT.

V gene TRBV14 combines with J gene TRBJ1-1, with D uncertain. V lost 1 base, J lost 1 base, and 13 bases lay in between. The CDR3 is 16 residues long. Per the germline V gene, CDR1 is SGHDN and CDR2 is FVKESK. Here the CDR3 DNA reads TGTGCCAGCAGCCAAGTGTGGCCGCAAAGGAACACTGAAGCTTTCTTT. Its translation is CASSQVWPQRNTEAFF.

V gene TRBV7-2 combines with J gene TRBJ2-7; D is uncertain. Looked up from germline, CDR1 is SGHTA and CDR2 is FQGNSA. The CDR3 totals 14 residues. V dropped 2 bases and J dropped 3 bases, with 11 bases sitting between them. In nucleotides, the CDR3 is TGTGCCAGCAGCTTAAGACCCCCGGACTACGAGCAGTACTTC. Translated: CASSLRPPDYEQYF. Based on the CDR3 plus reference TRBV7-2 and TRBJ2-7, the full variable domain is GAGVSQSPSNKVTEKGKDVELRCDPISGHTALYWYRQSLGQGLEFLIYFQGNSAPDKSGLPSDRFSAERTGGSVSTLTIQRTQQEDSAVYLCASSLRPPDYEQYFGPGTRLTVT.

The chain links TRBV2 to TRBJ2-7, with 12 bases identical to TRBD2. With 6 bases clipped from V and 1 base from J, the junction kept 10 bases outside the gene matches. Germline-derived CDR1 and CDR2 are SNHLY and FYNNEI. The CDR3 is 17 residues long. The CDR3 sequence: CASRRSSGGGRSYEQYF. CDR3 nucleotides: TGTGCCAGCAGGCGCTCTAGCGGGGGGGGAAGGTCCTACGAGCAGTACTTC.

The chain combines TRBV7-2 with TRBJ1-1; a weak D match, TRBD1 (6 bases). CDR1 is SGHTA and CDR2 is FQGNSA in the germline V gene. This CDR3 has 15 amino acids. V was pared by 1 base and J by 3 bases, with 12 bases between. The CDR3 loop is CASSLDRVRDTEAFF. In nucleotides, the CDR3 is TGTGCCAGCAGCTTAGACAGGGTAAGGGACACTGAAGCTTTCTTT.

This rearrangement joins TRBV19 to TRBJ1-2, with D possibly being TRBD1 (6 bases). The CDR3 consists of 14 residues. V shed 7 bases and J shed 3 bases, with 15 bases lying between them. Germline V gene data show CDR1 as LNHDA and CDR2 as SQIVND (reference sequence). The CDR3 nucleotides read TGTGCCAGTAAACCCCAAGACAGGCACTATGGCTACACCTTC. Protein sequence: CASKPQDRHYGYTF.

V is TRBV2 and J is TRBJ1-2, with D hard to call. This CDR3 is 12 amino acids long. Germline V gene sequence: CDR1 SNHLY, CDR2 FYNNEI. V was trimmed by 3 bases and J by 8 bases, leaving 10 bases between them. The CDR3 sequence is CASSDRGRGYTF. CDR3 DNA: TGTGCCAGCAGTGACAGAGGCCGGGGCTACACCTTC.

The chain recombines TRBV29-1 with TRBJ1-3; 10 nucleotides match TRBD1. Germline V gives CDR1 SQVTM, CDR2 ANQGSEA. The CDR3 has 15 residues. The J segment lost 0 bases and the V segment lost 4 bases, leaving 3 bases of the junction unmatched. The CDR3 bases are TGCAGCGTTGGAAGGACAGGGGGCTCTGGAAACACCATATATTTT. Translation: CSVGRTGGSGNTIYF.

This clonotype was observed a few times. The chain has TRBV5-1 and TRBJ1-2, with TRBD1 as a possible D gene (5 bases). This CDR3 region has 13 residues. In germline, CDR1 is SGHRS, CDR2 YFSETQ. Trimming removed 4 bases at V and 6 bases at J, with 13 bases between. The CDR3 here is CASSPTDADGYTF. In nucleotides, the CDR3 is TGCGCCAGCAGCCCGACAGACGCCGATGGCTACACCTTC.

This clonotype was observed many times. The chain is built from TRBV12-3 or TRBV12-4 and TRBJ2-7; no firm D call. Trimming shortened V by 3 bases and J by 13 bases, and 16 bases separated the two germline ends. This CDR3 is 12 amino acids long. The CDR3 bases are TGTGCCAGCAGTTTTCGGTTCTTATCACTTTACTTC. The encoded protein is CASSFRFLSLYF.

The genes are TRBV7-6 and TRBJ2-3, with 9 bases identical to TRBD2. The CDR3 has 16 residues. The J segment lost 5 bases and the V segment lost 3 bases, leaving 9 bases of the junction unmatched. CDR1 and CDR2 (germline): SGHVS, FNYEAQ. The CDR3 region is CASSFMAGGLVDTQYF. In DNA, the CDR3 is TGTGCCAGCAGCTTCATGGCGGGGGGGCTGGTAGATACGCAGTATTTT.

This chain joins TRBV20-1 and TRBJ1-1, with TRBD1 as a possible D gene (6 bases). Germline V gene lookup returns CDR1 DFQATT and CDR2 SNEGSKA (reference sequence). Between the trimmed V and J ends, which lost 5 bases and 6 bases, there was a span of 10 bases. The CDR3 sequence is 11 residues long. The CDR3 nucleotides are TGCAGTGCTCGGGACATCCCTGAAGCTTTCTTT. The encoded protein is CSARDIPEAFF.

The chain couples TRBV7-9 to TRBJ1-5; the D is unclear. The germline V gene encodes CDR1 SEHNR and CDR2 FQNEAQ (reference sequence). Trimming pared 4 bases from V and 1 base from J, leaving 8 bases between. The length of the CDR3 is 14 residues. CDR3 loop: CASSSLGSNQPQHF. Here the CDR3 DNA reads TGTGCCAGCAGCTCCCTAGGGAGCAATCAGCCCCAGCATTTT.

The chain employs TRBV7-9 and TRBJ2-5, with D perhaps being TRBD1 or TRBD2 (6 bases each). Trimming shortened V by 5 bases and J by 5 bases, and 18 bases separated the two germline ends. CDR3 length equals 15 residues. Germline CDR1 is SEHNR and CDR2 is FQNEAQ (reference sequence). CDR3 bases: TGTGCCAGCAGCCTACCTCGAGGGGGGTTGGAGACCCAGTACTTC. The encoded protein is CASSLPRGGLETQYF. Supplemented by reference TRBV7-9 and TRBJ2-5, the full variable domain reads DTGVSQNPRHKITKRGQNVTFRCDPISEHNRLYWYRQTLGQGPEFLTYFQNEAQLEKSRLLSDRFSAERPKGSFSTLEIQRTEQGDSAMYLCASSLPRGGLETQYFGPGTRLLVL.

V usage is TRBV7-9 and J usage is TRBJ1-1; D is possibly TRBD1 (6 bases). V lost 2 bases to trimming and J lost 10 bases, with 14 bases between them. Germline V gives CDR1 SEHNR, CDR2 FQNEAQ (reference sequence). CDR3 length: 13 residues. CDR3 loop: CASSLQAGVVAFF. The CDR3 DNA follows: TGTGCCAGCAGCTTACAGGCAGGGGTAGTAGCTTTCTTT.

This chain uses TRBV6-2 or TRBV6-3 with TRBJ2-7; 12 bases match TRBD2. CDR1 is MNHEY, CDR2 SVGEGT, per germline. The CDR3 covers 14 residues. The ends lost 8 bases at V and 3 bases at J; junction bases unmatched: 5. CDR3 residues: CASRGLAGLYEQYF. The CDR3, as DNA: TGTGCCAGCCGAGGACTAGCGGGACTCTACGAGCAGTACTTC.

The V gene is TRBV7-2, the J gene TRBJ2-1; D not resolved. The CDR3 is made up of 12 amino acids. V was trimmed by 2 bases and J by 10 bases, leaving 9 bases between them. CDR1 SGHTA and CDR2 FQGNSA come from the germline V gene. CDR3 protein: CASSLYPAEQFF. DNA for the CDR3: TGTGCCAGCAGCTTATACCCGGCGGAGCAGTTCTTC.

This clonotype has more than one count but fewer than ten. The chain links TRBV12-3 or TRBV12-4 to TRBJ1-3; D unclear. This CDR3 region has 11 residues. Between the trimmed V and J ends, which lost 1 base and 5 bases, there was a span of 0 bases. This CDR3 is CASSLGNTIYF. The CDR3 bases are TGTGCCAGCAGTTTAGGAAACACCATATATTTT.

This chain connects TRBV24-1 to TRBJ2-3, with TRBD1 matching 7 bases. Germline values: CDR1 KGHDR, CDR2 SFDVKD. The CDR3 runs 14 residues. The ends lost 5 bases at V and 0 bases at J; junction bases unmatched: 1. CDR3 amino acids: CATSVGQSTDTQYF. The DNA of the CDR3 is TGTGCCACCAGTGTGGGACAGAGCACAGATACGCAGTATTTT.

This clonotype was counted between two and nine times. The V gene is TRBV11-2, the J gene TRBJ2-7; 7 nucleotides agree with TRBD1. The CDR3 totals 14 residues. From germline, CDR1 is SGHAT and CDR2 FQNNGV. V lost 8 bases to trimming and J lost 2 bases; unmatched junction nucleotides: 9. The CDR3 sequence is CASRSDRSPYEQYF. For the CDR3, the DNA is TGTGCCAGCCGATCGGACAGGAGCCCCTACGAGCAGTACTTC.

The sample holds a few counts of this clonotype. The chain has TRBV10-3 and TRBJ2-1; D not resolved. This CDR3 has 12 amino acids. The V gene lost 2 bases and the J gene lost 7 bases, with 6 bases spanning the gap. Germline loops: CDR1 ENHRY, CDR2 SYGVKD. CDR3 sequence reads: CAISEGRNEQFF. Written as DNA, the CDR3 is TGTGCCATCAGTGAGGGTAGGAATGAGCAGTTCTTC.

This clonotype turned up a few times. The chain joins TRBV7-9 to TRBJ2-2; 7 bases are shared with TRBD2. There are 18 residues in the CDR3. CDR1 and CDR2 from the germline V gene are SEHNR and FQNEAQ (reference sequence). V shed 4 bases, J shed 6 bases, and the junction held 17 bases outside the gene matches. CDR3 amino acids: CASSSDGGGNWIAGELFF. The CDR3 DNA reads as TGTGCCAGCAGCTCCGACGGGGGAGGGAATTGGATTGCCGGGGAGCTGTTTTTT.

The V and J genes are TRBV20-1 and TRBJ2-5; D is ambiguous. Trimming took 3 bases from V and 3 from J, leaving 5 bases between them. The CDR3 runs 11 residues. CDR1 and CDR2 (germline): DFQATT, SNEGSKA (reference sequence). In nucleotides, the CDR3 is TGCAGTGCTAGTCTAGAAGAGACCCAGTACTTC. Residues: CSASLEETQYF.

The chain links TRBV20-1 to TRBJ2-1; 9 bases match TRBD2. The V and J ends lost 3 bases and 0 bases, in that order; junction bases with no gene match: 6. There are 16 residues in the CDR3. Germline values: CDR1 DFQATT, CDR2 SNEGSKA (reference sequence). In DNA form, the CDR3 reads TGCAGTGCTAGGGCTAGCGGGATTAGCTCCTACAATGAGCAGTTCTTC. Encoded protein: CSARASGISSYNEQFF.

This clonotype turned up a few times. V usage is TRBV7-9 and J usage is TRBJ1-2; TRBD1 agrees at 7 bases. The CDR3 totals 12 residues. Trimming at V came to 5 bases and at J to 6 bases, leaving 3 bases not matched to a gene. From germline, CDR1 is SEHNR and CDR2 FQNEAQ (reference sequence). This CDR3 is CASSLDRNGYTF. The DNA for the CDR3 is TGTGCCAGCAGCCTGGACAGGAATGGCTACACCTTC.

This clonotype was picked up a small number of times. The chain carries TRBV7-3 and TRBJ2-1; D is perhaps TRBD2 (7 bases). This CDR3 spans 16 amino acids. Trimming removed 1 base from V and 3 bases from J, with 13 bases in between. Germline CDR1 SGHTA, CDR2 FQGTGA. This CDR3 reads CASSLRGGAGYNEQFF. CDR3 nucleotide sequence: TGTGCCAGCAGCTTAAGGGGGGGCGCAGGCTACAATGAGCAGTTCTTC.